The clone carrying this T cell receptor (beta chain) was seen just once. Per the authors' pipeline: Reference gene primer amplification in the assay estimated nucleated cell counts. Measured with immunoSEQ multiplex PCR; TCRdb has only the in-frame clones, and not every one. The V and J calls and clone size are taken from that table; D and trimming were inferred from the DNA. The data hold about 270,000 clones, with roughly 91% observed a single time. With 7 bases removed from V and 3 bases from J, the gap between germline ends came to 14 bases. CDR1 is MGHRA and CDR2 is YSYEKL in the germline V gene. The CDR3 is made up of 14 amino acids. Categorization into cohorts depended on clinical history that participants reported. Recovery meant two consecutive negative NP/OP PCR tests, professional clearance, or resolved symptoms. These data come from a study of blood T cell repertoires in COVID-19.

The sample comprised PBMCs or T cells enriched from blood (not recorded which). This receptor was taken from a woman in her sixties who had recovered from COVID-19. The rearrangement uses TRBV4-1 and TRBJ2-3; TRBD2 is a possible D gene (5 bases). The CDR3 sequence: CASKADLGTDTQYF. Written as DNA, the CDR3 is TGCGCCAGCAAGGCGGACTTAGGGACAGATACGCAGTATTTT.